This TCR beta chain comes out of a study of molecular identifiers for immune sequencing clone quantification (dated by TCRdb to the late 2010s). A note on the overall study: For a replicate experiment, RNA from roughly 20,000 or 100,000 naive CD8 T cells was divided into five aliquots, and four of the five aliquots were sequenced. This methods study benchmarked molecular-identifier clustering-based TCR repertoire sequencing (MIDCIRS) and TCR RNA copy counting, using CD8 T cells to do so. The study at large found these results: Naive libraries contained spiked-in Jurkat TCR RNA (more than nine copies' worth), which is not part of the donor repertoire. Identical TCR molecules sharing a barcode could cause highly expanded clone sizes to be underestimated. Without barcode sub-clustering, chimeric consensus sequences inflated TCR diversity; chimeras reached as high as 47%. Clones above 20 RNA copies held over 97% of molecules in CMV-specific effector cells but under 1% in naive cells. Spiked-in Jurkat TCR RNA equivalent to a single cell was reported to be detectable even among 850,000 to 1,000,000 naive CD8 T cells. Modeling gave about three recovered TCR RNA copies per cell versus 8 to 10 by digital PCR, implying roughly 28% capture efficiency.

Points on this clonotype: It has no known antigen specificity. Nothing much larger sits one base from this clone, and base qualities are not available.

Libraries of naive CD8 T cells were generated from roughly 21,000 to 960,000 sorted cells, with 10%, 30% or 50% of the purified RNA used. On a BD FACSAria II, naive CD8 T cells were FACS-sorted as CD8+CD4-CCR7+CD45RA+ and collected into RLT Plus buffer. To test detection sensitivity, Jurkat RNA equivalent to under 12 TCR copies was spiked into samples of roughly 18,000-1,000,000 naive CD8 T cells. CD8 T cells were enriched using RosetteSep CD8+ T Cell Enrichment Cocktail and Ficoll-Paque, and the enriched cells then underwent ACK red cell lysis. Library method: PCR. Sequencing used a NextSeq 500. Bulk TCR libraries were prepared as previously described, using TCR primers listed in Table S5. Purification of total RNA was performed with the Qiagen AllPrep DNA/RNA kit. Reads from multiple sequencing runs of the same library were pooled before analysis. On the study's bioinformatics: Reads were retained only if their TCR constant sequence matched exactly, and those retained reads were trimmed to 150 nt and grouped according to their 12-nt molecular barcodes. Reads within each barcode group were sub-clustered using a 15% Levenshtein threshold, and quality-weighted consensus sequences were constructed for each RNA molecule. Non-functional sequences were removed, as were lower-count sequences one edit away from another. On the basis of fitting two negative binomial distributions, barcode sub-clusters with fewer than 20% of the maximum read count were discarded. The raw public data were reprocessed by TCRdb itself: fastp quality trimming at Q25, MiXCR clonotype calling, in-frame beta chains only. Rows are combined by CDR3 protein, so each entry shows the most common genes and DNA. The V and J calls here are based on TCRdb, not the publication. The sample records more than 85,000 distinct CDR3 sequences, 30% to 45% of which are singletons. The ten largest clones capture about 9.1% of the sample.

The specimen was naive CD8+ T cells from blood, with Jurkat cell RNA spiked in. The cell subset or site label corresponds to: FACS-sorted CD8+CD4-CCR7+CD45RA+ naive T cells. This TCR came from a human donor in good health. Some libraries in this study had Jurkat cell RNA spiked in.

The CDR3 loop reads CASSIGGKPLHF. The sequence in DNA is TGTGCCAGTAGTATCGGCGGCAAACCCCTCCACTTT. The chain is encoded by TRBV19 joined to TRBJ1-6, with an unclear D gene assignment. V is clipped by 3 bases and J by 12 bases, and the sequence between their germline boundaries is 9 bases long. The germline V gene (reference sequence) provides CDR1 LNHDA and CDR2 SQIVND. The CDR3 covers 12 residues, taking in both the cysteine and the phenylalanine. CDR3 DNA is the only sequence kept; it has 36 bases, read in frame from the first base.